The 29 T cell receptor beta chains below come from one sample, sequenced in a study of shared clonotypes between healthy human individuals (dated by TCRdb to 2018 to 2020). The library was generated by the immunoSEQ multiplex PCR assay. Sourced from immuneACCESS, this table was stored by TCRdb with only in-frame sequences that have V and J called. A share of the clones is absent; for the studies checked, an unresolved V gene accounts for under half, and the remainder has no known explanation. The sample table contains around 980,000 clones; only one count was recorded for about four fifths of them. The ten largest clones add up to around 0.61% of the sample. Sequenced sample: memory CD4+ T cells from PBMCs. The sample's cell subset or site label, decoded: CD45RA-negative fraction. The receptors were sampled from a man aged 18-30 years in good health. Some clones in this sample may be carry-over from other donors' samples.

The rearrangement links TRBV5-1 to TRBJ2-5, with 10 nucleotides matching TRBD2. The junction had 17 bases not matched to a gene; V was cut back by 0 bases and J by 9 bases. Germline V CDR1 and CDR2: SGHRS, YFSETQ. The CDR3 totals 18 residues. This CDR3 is CASSLGGLLAGPLGAQYF. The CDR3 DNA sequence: TGCGCCAGCAGCTTGGGTGGTCTACTAGCGGGACCGCTCGGGGCCCAGTACTTC.

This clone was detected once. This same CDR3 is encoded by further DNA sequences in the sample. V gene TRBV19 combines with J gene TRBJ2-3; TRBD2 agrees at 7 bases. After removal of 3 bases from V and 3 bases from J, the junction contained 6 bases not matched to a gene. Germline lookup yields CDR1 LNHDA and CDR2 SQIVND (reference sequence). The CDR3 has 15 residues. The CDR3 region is CASSIGGRGTDTQYF. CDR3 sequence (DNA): TGTGCCAGTAGTATTGGCGGGAGAGGTACAGATACGCAGTATTTT.

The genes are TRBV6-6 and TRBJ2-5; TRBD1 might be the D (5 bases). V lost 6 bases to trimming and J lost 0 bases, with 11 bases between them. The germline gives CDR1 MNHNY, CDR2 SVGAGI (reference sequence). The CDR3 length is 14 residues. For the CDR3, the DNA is TGTGCCAGCAGCCCCAGGGTTGACCAAGAGACCCAGTACTTC. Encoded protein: CASSPRVDQETQYF.

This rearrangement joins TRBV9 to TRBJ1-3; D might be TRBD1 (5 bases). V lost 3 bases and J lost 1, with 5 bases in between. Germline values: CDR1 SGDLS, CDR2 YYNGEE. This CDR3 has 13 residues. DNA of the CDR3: TGTGCCAGCAGCGACAGGTCTGGAAACACCATATATTTT. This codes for CASSDRSGNTIYF.

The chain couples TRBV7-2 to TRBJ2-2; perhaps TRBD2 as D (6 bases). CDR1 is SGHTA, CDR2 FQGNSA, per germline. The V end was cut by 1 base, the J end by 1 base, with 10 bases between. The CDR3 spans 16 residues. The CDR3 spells CASSLEMGGNTGELFF. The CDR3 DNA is TGTGCCAGCAGCTTAGAGATGGGAGGGAACACCGGGGAGCTGTTTTTT.

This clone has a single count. The CDR3 loop reads CASSLGLAGENEQFF. The CDR3 coding sequence is TGTGCCAGCAGCCTCGGACTAGCGGGAGAGAATGAGCAGTTCTTC. The genes are TRBV5-4 and TRBJ2-1; 13 bases line up with TRBD2. Per germline, CDR1 SGHNT and CDR2 YYREEE (reference sequence). This CDR3 spans 15 amino acids. Trimming at V came to 4 bases and at J to 7 bases, leaving 5 bases not matched to a gene.

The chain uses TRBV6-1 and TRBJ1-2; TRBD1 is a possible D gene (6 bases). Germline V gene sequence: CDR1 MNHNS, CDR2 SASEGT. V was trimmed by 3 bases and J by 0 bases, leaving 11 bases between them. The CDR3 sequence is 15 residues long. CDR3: CASSDGQISNYGYTF. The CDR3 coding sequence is TGTGCCAGCAGTGATGGACAGATCTCTAACTATGGCTACACCTTC.

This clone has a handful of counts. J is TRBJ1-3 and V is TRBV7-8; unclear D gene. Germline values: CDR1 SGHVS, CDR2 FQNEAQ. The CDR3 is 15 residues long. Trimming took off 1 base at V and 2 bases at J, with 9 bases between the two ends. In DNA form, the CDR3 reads TGTGCCAGCAGCTTAGTTGCCGGGACTGGAAACACCATATATTTT. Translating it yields CASSLVAGTGNTIYF.

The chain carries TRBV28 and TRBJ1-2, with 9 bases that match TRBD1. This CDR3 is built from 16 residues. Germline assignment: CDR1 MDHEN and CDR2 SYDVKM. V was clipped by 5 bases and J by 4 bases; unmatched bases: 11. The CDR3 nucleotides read TGTGCCAGCAGTGAGACCTCCGGACAGGGGCTCTATGGCTACACCTTC. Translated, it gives CASSETSGQGLYGYTF.

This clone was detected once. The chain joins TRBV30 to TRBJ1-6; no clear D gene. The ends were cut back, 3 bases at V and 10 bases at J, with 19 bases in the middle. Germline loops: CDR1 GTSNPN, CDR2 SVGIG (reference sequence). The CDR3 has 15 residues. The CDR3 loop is CAWRGKGAGKSPLHF. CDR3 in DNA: TGTGCCTGGAGAGGGAAGGGAGCGGGAAAATCACCCCTCCACTTT. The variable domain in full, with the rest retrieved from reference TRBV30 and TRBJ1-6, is SQTIHQWPATLVQPVGSPLSLECTVEGTSNPNLYWYRQAAGRGLQLLFYSVGIGQISSEVPQNLSASRPQDRQFILSSKKLLLSDSGFYLCAWRGKGAGKSPLHFGNGTRLTVT.

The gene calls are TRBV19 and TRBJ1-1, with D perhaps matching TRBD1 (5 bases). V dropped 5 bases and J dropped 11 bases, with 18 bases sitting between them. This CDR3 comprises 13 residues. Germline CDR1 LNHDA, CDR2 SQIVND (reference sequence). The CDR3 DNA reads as TGTGCCAGTAGTGACGGGGGTCCGATTCATGCTTTCTTT. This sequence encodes CASSDGGPIHAFF.

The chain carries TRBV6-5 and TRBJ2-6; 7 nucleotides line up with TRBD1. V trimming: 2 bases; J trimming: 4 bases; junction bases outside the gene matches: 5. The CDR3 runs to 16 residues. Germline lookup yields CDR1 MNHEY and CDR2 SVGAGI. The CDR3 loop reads CASSYTGASGANVLTF. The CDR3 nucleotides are TGTGCCAGCAGTTACACAGGGGCCTCAGGGGCCAACGTCCTGACTTTC.

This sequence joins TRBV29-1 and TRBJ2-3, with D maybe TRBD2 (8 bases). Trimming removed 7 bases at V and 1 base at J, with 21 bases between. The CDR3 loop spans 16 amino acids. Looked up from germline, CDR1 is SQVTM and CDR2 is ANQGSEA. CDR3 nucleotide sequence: TGCAGCGCGCCCAAGGGGGCGGGAGGTGGCACAGATACGCAGTATTTT. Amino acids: CSAPKGAGGGTDTQYF.

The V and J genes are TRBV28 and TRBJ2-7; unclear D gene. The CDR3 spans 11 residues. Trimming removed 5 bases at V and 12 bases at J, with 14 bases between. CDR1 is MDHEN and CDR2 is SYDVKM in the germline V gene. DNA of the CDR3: TGTGCCAGCAGTGCCACCTTCCTCCGGTACTTC. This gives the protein CASSATFLRYF.

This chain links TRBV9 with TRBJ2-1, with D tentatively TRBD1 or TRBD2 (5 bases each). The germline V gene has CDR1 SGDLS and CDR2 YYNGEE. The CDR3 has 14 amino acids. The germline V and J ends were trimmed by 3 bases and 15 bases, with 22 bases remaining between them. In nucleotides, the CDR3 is TGTGCCAGCAGCGCCCCGGGCCCAGGGACCCTCGTGTTCTTC. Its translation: CASSAPGPGTLVFF.

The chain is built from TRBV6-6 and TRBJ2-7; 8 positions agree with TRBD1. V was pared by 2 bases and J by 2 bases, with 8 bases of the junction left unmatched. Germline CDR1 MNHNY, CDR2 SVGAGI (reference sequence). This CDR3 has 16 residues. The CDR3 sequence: CASSYLGGTGAYEQYF. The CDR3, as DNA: TGTGCCAGCAGTTACCTCGGTGGGACAGGTGCCTACGAGCAGTACTTC.

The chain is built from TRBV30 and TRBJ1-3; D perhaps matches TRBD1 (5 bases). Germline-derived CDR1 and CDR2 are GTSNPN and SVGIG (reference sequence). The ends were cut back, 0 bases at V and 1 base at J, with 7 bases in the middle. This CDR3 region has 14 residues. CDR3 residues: CAWSVPGSGNTIYF. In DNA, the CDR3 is TGTGCCTGGAGTGTACCAGGGTCTGGAAACACCATATATTTT.

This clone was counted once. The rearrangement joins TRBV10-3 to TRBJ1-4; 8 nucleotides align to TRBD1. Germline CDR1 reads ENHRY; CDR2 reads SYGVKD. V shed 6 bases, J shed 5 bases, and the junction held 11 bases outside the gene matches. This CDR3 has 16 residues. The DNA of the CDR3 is TGTGCCATCAGGAAGGACGGGACAGGTGCAAATGAAAAACTGTTTTTT. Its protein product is CAIRKDGTGANEKLFF.

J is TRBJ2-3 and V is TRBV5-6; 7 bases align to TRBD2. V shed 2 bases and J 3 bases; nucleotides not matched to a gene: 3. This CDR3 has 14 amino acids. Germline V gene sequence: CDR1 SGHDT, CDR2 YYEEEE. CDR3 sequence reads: CASSFSSGTDTQYF. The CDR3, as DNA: TGTGCCAGCAGCTTTTCTAGCGGTACAGATACGCAGTATTTT.

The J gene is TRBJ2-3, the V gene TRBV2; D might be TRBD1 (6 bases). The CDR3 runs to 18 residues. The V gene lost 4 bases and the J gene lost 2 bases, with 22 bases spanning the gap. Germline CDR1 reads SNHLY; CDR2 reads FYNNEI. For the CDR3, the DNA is TGTGCCAGCAGTGTTGGTAGGACAGCCAACTCTCTCACAGATACGCAGTATTTT. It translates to CASSVGRTANSLTDTQYF.

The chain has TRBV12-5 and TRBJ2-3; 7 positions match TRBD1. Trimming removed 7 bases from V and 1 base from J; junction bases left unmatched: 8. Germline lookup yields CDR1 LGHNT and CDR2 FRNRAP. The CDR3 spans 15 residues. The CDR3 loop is CASAPQGFGTDTQYF. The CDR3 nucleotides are TGTGCTAGTGCCCCACAGGGGTTTGGCACAGATACGCAGTATTTT.

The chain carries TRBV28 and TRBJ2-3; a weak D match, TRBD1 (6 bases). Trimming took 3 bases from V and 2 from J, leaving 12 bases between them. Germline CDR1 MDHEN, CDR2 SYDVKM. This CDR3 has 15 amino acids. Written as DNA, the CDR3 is TGTGCCAGCAGTTTTTACGCAGGGGACACAGATACGCAGTATTTT. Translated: CASSFYAGDTDTQYF.

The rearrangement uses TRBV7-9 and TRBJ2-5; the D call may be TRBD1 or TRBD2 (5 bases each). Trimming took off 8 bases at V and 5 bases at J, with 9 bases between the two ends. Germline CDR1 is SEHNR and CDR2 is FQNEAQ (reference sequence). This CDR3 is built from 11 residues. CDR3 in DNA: TGTGCCAGCGGGGGTGAGGAGACCCAGTACTTC. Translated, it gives CASGGEETQYF.

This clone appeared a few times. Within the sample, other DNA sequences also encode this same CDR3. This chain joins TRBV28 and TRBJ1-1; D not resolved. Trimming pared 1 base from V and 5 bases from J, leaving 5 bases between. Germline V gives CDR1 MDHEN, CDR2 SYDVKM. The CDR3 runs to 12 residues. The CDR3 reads CASSLSWTEAFF. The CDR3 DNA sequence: TGTGCCAGCAGTTTATCATGGACTGAAGCTTTCTTT.

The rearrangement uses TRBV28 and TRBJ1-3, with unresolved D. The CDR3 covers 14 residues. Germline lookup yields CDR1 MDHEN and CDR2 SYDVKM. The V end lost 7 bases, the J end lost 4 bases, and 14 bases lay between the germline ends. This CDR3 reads CASTAEKLGNTIYF. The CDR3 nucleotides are TGTGCCAGCACCGCTGAGAAGCTAGGAAACACCATATATTTT.

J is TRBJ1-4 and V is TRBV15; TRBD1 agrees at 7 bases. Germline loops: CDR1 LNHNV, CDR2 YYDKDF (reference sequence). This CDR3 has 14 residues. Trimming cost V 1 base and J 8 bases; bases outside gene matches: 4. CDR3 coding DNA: TGTGCCACCAGCAGAGGACAGGGACGGGAAAAACTGTTTTTT. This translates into CATSRGQGREKLFF.

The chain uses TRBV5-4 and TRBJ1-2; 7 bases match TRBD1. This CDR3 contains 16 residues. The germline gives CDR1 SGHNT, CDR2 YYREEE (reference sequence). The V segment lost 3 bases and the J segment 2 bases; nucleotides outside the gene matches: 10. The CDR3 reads CASSSDRVRGNYGYTF. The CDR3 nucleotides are TGTGCCAGCAGCTCAGACAGGGTGAGGGGGAACTATGGCTACACCTTC.

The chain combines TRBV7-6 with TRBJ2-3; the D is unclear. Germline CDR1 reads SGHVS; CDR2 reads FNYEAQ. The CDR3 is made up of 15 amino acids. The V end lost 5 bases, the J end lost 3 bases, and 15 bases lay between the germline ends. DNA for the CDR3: TGTGCCAGCAGCCCCCAGTTTAGCAGGACAGATACGCAGTATTTT. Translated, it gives CASSPQFSRTDTQYF.

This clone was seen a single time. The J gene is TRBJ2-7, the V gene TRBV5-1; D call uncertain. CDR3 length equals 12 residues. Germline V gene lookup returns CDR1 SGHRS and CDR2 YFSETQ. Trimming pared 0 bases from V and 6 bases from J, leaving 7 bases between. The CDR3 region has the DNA TGCGCCAGCAGCTTGGCGGGTCTCGAGCAGTACTTC. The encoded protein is CASSLAGLEQYF.